Each of the 12 T cell receptor beta chains below was sequenced from the same sample in a study of T cell repertoires in cytomegalovirus infection. TCRdb used MiXCR to reprocess the reads, holding one entry per CDR3 protein. The table shows some 150,000 distinct CDR3 sequences, with about 6.3% occurring only once. The source material was PBMCs. These receptor sequences come from a human donor in good health (CMV status not recorded). Some clones in this sample may be carry-over from other donors' samples.

The sample holds a few counts of this clonotype. V and J are TRBV20-1 and TRBJ2-5; D might be TRBD2 (7 bases). Germline V gene data show CDR1 as DFQATT and CDR2 as SNEGSKA (reference sequence). V was shortened by 6 bases and J by 5 bases, with 16 bases between the two germline ends. The CDR3 sequence is 13 residues long. The CDR3 nucleotides are TGCAGTGCCCGGGGAGGGCAGGGGGAGACCCAGTACTTC. As protein: CSARGGQGETQYF.

With regard to this clonotype: This sequence may be a read error, since a much larger clone differs from it by one base. The rearrangement links TRBV24-1 to TRBJ2-1; 12 bases map to TRBD1. CDR1 KGHDR and CDR2 SFDVKD come from the germline V gene. The CDR3 totals 16 residues. This CDR3 reads CATSDLGGTGGDERFF. The CDR3 region has the DNA TGTGCCACCAGTGACCTTGGGGGGACAGGGGGCGATGAGCGGTTCTTC.

This clonotype has a handful of counts. The chain joins TRBV2 to TRBJ2-7, with D perhaps matching TRBD1 (5 bases). Trimming pared 3 bases from V and 7 bases from J, leaving 16 bases between. This CDR3 has 14 residues. CDR1 SNHLY and CDR2 FYNNEI come from the germline V gene. The CDR3 here is CASSEQGPSREQYF. The CDR3 DNA sequence: TGTGCCAGCAGTGAGCAGGGCCCGAGTCGGGAGCAGTACTTC.

This clonotype has only one observation. A much bigger clone sits one base away, suggesting this may be a read error. The chain carries TRBV11-2 and TRBJ2-7, with TRBD2 matching 10 bases. The germline V gene has CDR1 SGHAT and CDR2 FQNNGV. The CDR3 sequence is 16 residues long. The chain's CDR3 is CARSLGGAGGLFEQYF. The CDR3 DNA sequence: TGTGCCAGAAGCTTAGGAGGAGCGGGGGGGCTTTTCGAGCAGTACTTC.

This clonotype has ten or more counts. J is TRBJ1-4 and V is TRBV7-2; D unclear. This CDR3 is 15 amino acids long. CDR1 is SGHTA and CDR2 is FQGNSA in the germline V gene. V was pared by 2 bases and J by 8 bases, with 15 bases between. The CDR3 region is CASSLNAWAREKLFF. CDR3 in DNA: TGTGCCAGCAGCTTAAACGCGTGGGCACGCGAAAAACTGTTTTTT.

This clonotype was observed at least ten times. The V and J genes are TRBV7-9 and TRBJ2-1, with 7 bases lining up with TRBD1. The CDR3 runs 16 residues. J was trimmed by 6 bases and V by 4 bases; bases with no gene match: 12. Germline V gene data show CDR1 as SEHNR and CDR2 as FQNEAQ (reference sequence). This chain's CDR3 is CASSSRPGQKINEQFF. Here the CDR3 DNA reads TGTGCCAGCAGCTCAAGACCGGGACAGAAAATCAATGAGCAGTTCTTC.

This clonotype has more than one count but fewer than ten. The CDR3 DNA sequence: TGTGCCAGCAGCCCGGGACACTCTGGGGCTGAAGCTTTCTTT. Translating gives CASSPGHSGAEAFF. The genes are TRBV3-1 and TRBJ1-1; perhaps TRBD1 as D (6 bases). The germline V gene has CDR1 LGHDT and CDR2 YNNKEL (reference sequence). The CDR3 totals 14 residues. With 4 bases removed from V and 6 bases from J, the gap between germline ends came to 15 bases.

There are many counts of this clonotype. This chain uses TRBV10-3 with TRBJ1-1, with 9 nucleotides matching TRBD1. CDR1 is ENHRY, CDR2 SYGVKD, per germline. Unmatched junction bases numbered 3, after V lost 10 bases and J lost 0 bases. The CDR3 totals 13 residues. In DNA form, the CDR3 reads TGTGCCACCGGACAGGGGATGAACACTGAAGCTTTCTTT. It encodes CATGQGMNTEAFF.

This clonotype was seen only a few times. The rearrangement joins TRBV20-1 to TRBJ2-5, with 10 bases identical to TRBD1. The CDR3 extends over 13 amino acids. V lost 2 bases, J lost 5 bases, and 2 bases stayed unmatched. The germline V gene has CDR1 DFQATT and CDR2 SNEGSKA (reference sequence). The CDR3 spells CSARRTGGETQYF. The CDR3 coding sequence is TGCAGTGCTAGAAGGACAGGGGGGGAGACCCAGTACTTC.

This clonotype appeared many times. The V call is TRBV7-2, the J call TRBJ1-1; D is perhaps TRBD1 (5 bases). Germline V gene data show CDR1 as SGHTA and CDR2 as FQGNSA. V was clipped by 7 bases and J by 0 bases, with 18 bases between them. The CDR3 length is 16 residues. The CDR3 loop reads CASTPWGGAMNTEAFF. The CDR3 DNA sequence: TGTGCCAGCACCCCTTGGGGAGGGGCCATGAACACTGAAGCTTTCTTT.

This clonotype came up many times. This chain's CDR3 is CASSPRQGNTEAFF. CDR3 bases: TGTGCCAGCTCACCTCGACAGGGAAACACTGAAGCTTTCTTT. The chain carries TRBV18 and TRBJ1-1; 7 bases map to TRBD1. Germline CDR1 KGHSH, CDR2 LQKENI. The trim removed 3 bases at V and 2 bases at J, leaving 3 bases unmatched. The CDR3 totals 14 residues.

V gene TRBV5-1 combines with J gene TRBJ2-3, with TRBD2 as a possible D gene (6 bases). The V and J ends lost 0 bases and 6 bases respectively, with 17 bases between them. The CDR3 covers 16 residues. CDR1 and CDR2 (germline): SGHRS, YFSETQ. The CDR3 DNA reads as TGCGCCAGCAGCTTGGCGGGAGCTACCCCAGAGGATACGCAGTATTTT. Amino acids: CASSLAGATPEDTQYF. Drawing the rest from reference TRBV5-1 and TRBJ2-3, the complete variable domain is KAGVTQTPRYLIKTRGQQVTLSCSPISGHRSVSWYQQTPGQGLQFLFEYFSETQRNKGNFPGRFSGRQFSNSRSEMNVSTLELGDSALYLCASSLAGATPEDTQYFGPGTRLTVL.